This is a list of T cell receptor beta chains from one sample in a study of T cells in Graves' hyperthyroidism and ophthalmopathy. TCRdb redid the calling of the multiplex PCR reads with MiXCR, one entry per CDR3 protein. In the table there are about 380,000 distinct CDR3 sequences, approximately 17% of which are singletons. The sequencing input was blood. The receptors were sampled from a man younger than 35 with Graves' ophthalmopathy. The CDR3 runs from the conserved cysteine through the conserved F or W. The D gene is left open where the match is weak. Only some rows state a clone size, as once, few, many or a class for expanded clones.

size: -
V: TRBV10-3
J: TRBJ2-2
D: -
DNA: TGTGCCATCAGAGATGAAGTTGACACCGGGGAGCTGTTTTTT
CDR3: CAIRDEVDTGELFF

size: many
V: TRBV2
J: TRBJ1-1
D: -
DNA: TGTGCCAGCAGTACCGGAGCCCAGGGGACTGAAGCTTTCTTT
CDR3: CASSTGAQGTEAFF

size: few
V: TRBV7-9
J: TRBJ1-1
D: -
DNA: TGTGCCAGCAGCTTACGTTCGGGGGCCGAAACTGAAGCTTTCTTT
CDR3: CASSLRSGAETEAFF

size: many
V: TRBV11-2
J: TRBJ2-4
D: -
DNA: TGTGCCAGCAGCCTAGGGCAGGCCCTAAACATTCAGTACTTC
CDR3: CASSLGQALNIQYF

size: many
V: TRBV20-1
J: TRBJ2-5
D: TRBD2
DNA: TGCAGTGCTAGACATCTAGCGGGGGGGTCAGAGACCCAGTACTTC
CDR3: CSARHLAGGSETQYF

size: many
V: TRBV7-3
J: TRBJ2-3
D: TRBD2
DNA: TGTGCCAGCAGCTTTATGGGGGGGAGCACAGATACGCAGTATTTT
CDR3: CASSFMGGSTDTQYF

size: -
V: TRBV5-4
J: TRBJ2-1
D: -
DNA: TGTGCCAGCAGCACTGGGACTGAAAGTTACAATGAGCAGTTCTTC
CDR3: CASSTGTESYNEQFF

size: once
V: TRBV6-9
J: TRBJ2-1
D: -
DNA: TGTGCCAGCAGTTACGGCAGGGGGGGCGCTGAGCAGTTCTTC
CDR3: CASSYGRGGAEQFF

size: many
V: TRBV5-5
J: TRBJ1-5
D: -
DNA: TGTGCCAGCAGTCTTAATACAAATAGCAATCAGCCCCAGCATTTT
CDR3: CASSLNTNSNQPQHF

size: many
V: TRBV5-1
J: TRBJ2-1
D: -
DNA: TGCGCCAGCAGCTTGGGGGCAGCGGACGATGAGCAGTTCTTC
CDR3: CASSLGAADDEQFF

size: -
V: TRBV4-3
J: TRBJ1-3
D: -
DNA: TGCGCCAGCAGCCAAGTAACAGCATTCTCTGGAAACACCATATATTTT
CDR3: CASSQVTAFSGNTIYF

size: many
V: TRBV18
J: TRBJ2-3
D: -
DNA: TGTGCCAGCTCACCACGAGAAGGGGATACGCAGTATTTT
CDR3: CASSPREGDTQYF

size: many
V: TRBV28
J: TRBJ1-5
D: TRBD1
DNA: TGTGCCAGCAGGGAGGGGCAGGGGGCAGGTCAGCCCCAGCATTTT
CDR3: CASREGQGAGQPQHF

size: few
V: TRBV6-9
J: TRBJ1-5
D: TRBD1
DNA: TGTGCCAGCAGAGAAACAGGGGACCAGCCCCAGCATTTT
CDR3: CASRETGDQPQHF

size: -
V: TRBV27
J: TRBJ1-6
D: -
DNA: TGTGCCAGCAAAGACACTGTAGCTTATAATTCACCCCTCCACTTT
CDR3: CASKDTVAYNSPLHF

size: many
V: TRBV28
J: TRBJ1-1
D: -
DNA: TGTGCCAGCAGTCCTGGGACACCCGTCAGGGAAGCTTTCTTT
CDR3: CASSPGTPVREAFF

size: many
V: TRBV12-3/TRBV12-4
J: TRBJ2-7
D: -
DNA: TGTGCCAGCAGTTTAGCGCCCGGAGGGCTAAGCTACGAGCAGTACTTC
CDR3: CASSLAPGGLSYEQYF

size: many
V: TRBV3-1
J: TRBJ2-6
D: TRBD1
DNA: TGTGCCAGCAGCCAAGGACAGGGAAACGTCCTGACTTTC
CDR3: CASSQGQGNVLTF

size: once
V: TRBV6-4
J: TRBJ2-5
D: -
DNA: TGTGCCAGCAGTGACTCCCCGGGGCTAACGGAGACCCAGTACTTC
CDR3: CASSDSPGLTETQYF

size: many
V: TRBV27
J: TRBJ1-2
D: TRBD1
DNA: TGTGCCAGCACCCGGAACGGACAGGACTATGGCTACACCTTC
CDR3: CASTRNGQDYGYTF

size: -
V: TRBV6-1
J: TRBJ2-3
D: -
DNA: TGTGCCAGCAGTGTGGGACATTCCACGCAGTATTTT
CDR3: CASSVGHSTQYF

size: -
V: TRBV18
J: TRBJ2-5
D: TRBD1
DNA: TGTGCCAGCTCTCGACAGGGAATCCAAGAGACCCAGTACTTC
CDR3: CASSRQGIQETQYF

size: -
V: TRBV10-3
J: TRBJ2-7
D: -
DNA: TGTGCCATCAGTCCCGGGACCGGCTACGAGCAGTACTTC
CDR3: CAISPGTGYEQYF

size: few
V: TRBV9
J: TRBJ1-1
D: -
DNA: TGTGCCAGCAGCGTGGAAGGTATCATGAACACTGAAGCTTTCTTT
CDR3: CASSVEGIMNTEAFF

size: -
V: TRBV20-1
J: TRBJ2-5
D: TRBD2
DNA: TGCAGTGCTAGAGATATGGGTAGCGGGGGGGCCCAAGAGACCCAGTACTTC
CDR3: CSARDMGSGGAQETQYF

size: many
V: TRBV7-9
J: TRBJ2-1
D: -
DNA: TGTGCCAGCAGCCGAATGGGGGGCTACAATGAGCAGTTCTTC
CDR3: CASSRMGGYNEQFF

size: few
V: TRBV5-1
J: TRBJ2-7
D: TRBD2
DNA: TGCGCCAGCAGCTTACTAGCGGGGGGGCTAGAGCAGTACTTC
CDR3: CASSLLAGGLEQYF

size: few
V: TRBV7-2
J: TRBJ1-2
D: -
DNA: TGTGCCAGCAGCTTACAGGTTGGCTACACCTTC
CDR3: CASSLQVGYTF

size: many
V: TRBV5-1
J: TRBJ2-1
D: TRBD2
DNA: TGCGCCAGCAGCTTGGATGAGACTAGCGATGAGCAGTTCTTC
CDR3: CASSLDETSDEQFF